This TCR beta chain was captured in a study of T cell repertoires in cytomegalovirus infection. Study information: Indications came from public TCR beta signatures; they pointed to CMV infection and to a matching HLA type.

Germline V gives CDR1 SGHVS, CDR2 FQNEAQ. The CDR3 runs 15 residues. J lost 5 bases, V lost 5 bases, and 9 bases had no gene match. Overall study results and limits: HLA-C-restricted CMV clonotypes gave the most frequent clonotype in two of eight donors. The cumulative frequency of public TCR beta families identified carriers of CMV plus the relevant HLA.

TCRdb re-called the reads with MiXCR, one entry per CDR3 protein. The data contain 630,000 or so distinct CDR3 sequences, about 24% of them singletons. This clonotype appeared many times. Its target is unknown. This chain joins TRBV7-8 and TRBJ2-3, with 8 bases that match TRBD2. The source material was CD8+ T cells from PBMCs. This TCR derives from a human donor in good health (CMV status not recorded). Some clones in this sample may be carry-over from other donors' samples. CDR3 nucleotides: TGTGCCAGCAGCCCATCCCGGCTAGCGGGAGATACGCAGTATTTT. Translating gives CASSPSRLAGDTQYF.